This section outlines one T cell receptor beta chain sequence together with its context. Its antigen is currently unknown. Germline V gives CDR1 LNHDA, CDR2 SQIVND (reference sequence). This CDR3 has 14 amino acids. Trimming pared 3 bases from V and 7 bases from J, leaving 12 bases between. These data originate in a study of cytomegalovirus exposure and HLA in healthy donors. Study-level findings and limits: Earlier analysis found most TCR beta V segments productive about 90% or about 30% of the time. TRBV6-2, TRBV6-3 and some other V segments were excluded as indistinguishable.

With 60 Vbeta and 13 Jbeta primers, the PCR was carried out. Assay: immunoSEQ multiplex PCR; the TCRdb copy retains only in-frame clones and omits some. The sample holds some 170,000 clones; just under 80% are singletons and the top ten take over 1%. The source of this sequence is a woman aged 45 to 65 in good health and CMV-seronegative. The genes are TRBV19 and TRBJ1-4, with a weak D call TRBD1 (6 bases). The specimen was PBMCs. In DNA form, the CDR3 reads TGTGCCAGTAGTATTGGGGTAGGGGGTGAAAAACTGTTTTTT. It yields the protein CASSIGVGGEKLFF.